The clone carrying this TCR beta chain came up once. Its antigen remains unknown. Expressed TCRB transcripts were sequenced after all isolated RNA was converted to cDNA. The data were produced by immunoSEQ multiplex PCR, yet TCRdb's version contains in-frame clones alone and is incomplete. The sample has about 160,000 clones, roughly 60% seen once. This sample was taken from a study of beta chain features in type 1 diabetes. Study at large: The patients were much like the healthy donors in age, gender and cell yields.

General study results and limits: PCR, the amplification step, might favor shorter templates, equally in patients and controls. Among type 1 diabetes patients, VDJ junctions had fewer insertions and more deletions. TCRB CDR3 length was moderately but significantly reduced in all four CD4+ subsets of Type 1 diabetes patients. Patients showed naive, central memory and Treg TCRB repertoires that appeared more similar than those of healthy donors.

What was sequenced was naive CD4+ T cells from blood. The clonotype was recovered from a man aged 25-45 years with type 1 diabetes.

The CDR3 sequence: CASSLDRDNEQFF. CDR3 nucleotide sequence: TGCGCCAGCAGCCTTGACAGGGACAATGAGCAGTTCTTC. The rearrangement uses TRBV4-3 and TRBJ2-1, with 7 bases aligning to TRBD1. J lost 5 bases, V lost 4 bases, and 2 bases had no gene match. CDR3 size: 13 residues. The germline gives CDR1 LGHNA, CDR2 YSLEER.